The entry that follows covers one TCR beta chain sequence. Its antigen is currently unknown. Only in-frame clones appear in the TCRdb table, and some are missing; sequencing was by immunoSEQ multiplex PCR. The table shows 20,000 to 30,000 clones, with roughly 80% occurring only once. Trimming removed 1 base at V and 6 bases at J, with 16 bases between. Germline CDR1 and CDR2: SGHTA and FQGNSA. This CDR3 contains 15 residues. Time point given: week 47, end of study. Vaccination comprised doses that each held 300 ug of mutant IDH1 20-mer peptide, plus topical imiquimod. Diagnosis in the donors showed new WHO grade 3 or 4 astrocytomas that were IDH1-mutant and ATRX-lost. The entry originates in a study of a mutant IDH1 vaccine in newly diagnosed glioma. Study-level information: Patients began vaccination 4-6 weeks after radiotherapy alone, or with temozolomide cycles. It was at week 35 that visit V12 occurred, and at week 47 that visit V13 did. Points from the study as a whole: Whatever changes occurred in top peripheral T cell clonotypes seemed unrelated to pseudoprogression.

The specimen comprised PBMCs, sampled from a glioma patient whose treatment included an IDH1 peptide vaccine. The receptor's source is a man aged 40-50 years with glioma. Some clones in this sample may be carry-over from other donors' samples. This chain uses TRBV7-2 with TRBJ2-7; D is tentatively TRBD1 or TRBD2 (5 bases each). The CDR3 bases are TGTGCCAGCAGCTTAGGACGGAATTTAGGGACCGAGCAGTACTTC. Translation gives CASSLGRNLGTEQYF. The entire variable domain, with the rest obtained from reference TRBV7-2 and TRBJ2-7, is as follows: GAGVSQSPSNKVTEKGKDVELRCDPISGHTALYWYRQSLGQGLEFLIYFQGNSAPDKSGLPSDRFSAERTGGSVSTLTIQRTQQEDSAVYLCASSLGRNLGTEQYFGPGTRLTVT.